The sequence of this TCR beta chain was determined in a study of metastatic and nonmetastatic thyroid tumors (dated by TCRdb to between 2020 and 2021). Concerning the study at large: For patients with malignant and with benign thyroid disease, the researchers compared repertoires between peripheral blood samples and tumor or nodule tissue samples.

The library relied on PCR. Sequencing was performed on an Illumina HiSeq 4000. High-throughput sequencing was used to profile the TCR beta-chain CDR3 region of every patient. As for the original processing: A classifier to discriminate distant-metastatic papillary thyroid cancer patients was built from CDR3 differences across clinicopathological groups. Repertoire diversity was assessed with the Shannon index, and tumor-blood repertoire similarity with the Morisita-Horn index. The raw public data were reprocessed by TCRdb itself: fastp quality trimming at Q25, MiXCR clonotype calling, in-frame beta chains only. TCRdb's processing, not the study's, gives the V and J calls here. The sample table records approximately 32,000 clones; roughly 15% of these occur just once. The ten largest account for under 20% of the sample. Study-level results and caveats: In both blood and tumor samples, TCR beta diversity was reported to be significantly higher in malignant tumors than in benign nodules.

This clone has ten or more counts. No antigen is known for it. The final CDR3 position lacks the conserved phenylalanine or tryptophan, pointing to a likely read error. The DNA is left out, because the CDR3 cannot be placed on it with certainty; the CDR3 is given as TCRdb lists it. No patient had received any treatment before thyroid surgery. Using T-cell receptor beta sequencing, the study looked back at clinical samples from patients collected from the early 2010s to the late 2010s. The germline V gene encodes CDR1 DFQATT and CDR2 SNEGSKA (reference sequence). The CDR3 totals 12 residues, both ends included.

Here the chain combines TRBV20-1 and TRBJ2-5; the DNA was not compared with TRBD1, the D call given in the table. Input material: blood. The receptor was derived from a male donor with papillary thyroid cancer or a benign thyroid nodule (not recorded which). Some clones in this sample may be carry-over from other donors' samples. The CDR3 amino acid sequence is: CSAGAWRGGAAI.